A single T cell receptor beta chain is shown here with its context. This sample was taken from a study of T cell responses to AZD1222 COVID-19 vaccine. The CDR3 loop spans 12 amino acids. With 5 bases removed from V and 8 bases from J, the gap between germline ends came to 13 bases. Germline CDR1 MNHEY, CDR2 SVGAGI. Some clones are missing from TCRdb's copy, which holds only in-frame ones; the method was immunoSEQ multiplex PCR. The profile covers about 140,000 clones, with roughly 89% appearing a single time and roughly 1.8% taken by the ten largest. V gene TRBV6-5 combines with J gene TRBJ2-7; possibly TRBD2 for D (6 bases). The sequence was collected from an adult in good health. Sequencing was performed on peripheral blood, taken on day 0 of AZD1222 vaccination. The CDR3 DNA sequence: TGTGCCAGCAGTCTCGGGACTGTTCAGCAGTACTTC. This codes for CASSLGTVQQYF.